The table lists the clone carrying this T cell receptor (beta chain) with a few counts. Its antigen remains unidentified. After 5'RACE with constant-segment primers, TCR alpha and TCR beta cDNA libraries carrying sample barcodes and UMIs were obtained. TCRdb reanalysed the 5' RACE reads using MiXCR and keeps one entry per CDR3 protein. The top ten hold less than 4% of the sample, which has 190,000 or so distinct CDR3 sequences, 10% to 13% seen once. The source of the sample is a study of T-cell memory formation after mild COVID-19. Study-level background: Among the donors, TCR clusters were largely specific to each donor. The study, taken as a whole, reports: Memory sampled before infection contained some responding clones, suggesting cross-reactive memory joined.

Germline V CDR1 and CDR2: MGHRA, YSYEKL. CDR3 size: 16 residues. Trimming stripped 3 bases from V and 5 bases from J, with 19 bases between. J is TRBJ2-5 and V is TRBV4-1; TRBD2 might be the D (5 bases). Sequences were obtained from PBMCs or a T cell subset sorted from them (not recorded which). The TCR sequence derives from a young man who had mild COVID-19 (a few samples of this study predate the infection). Cell type and time point are not known. Here the CDR3 reads CASSQPWASRWETQYF. The CDR3 DNA reads TGCGCCAGCAGCCAGCCTTGGGCTAGCCGATGGGAGACCCAGTACTTC.